This T cell receptor (beta chain) originates from a study of shared clonotypes between healthy human individuals. At the level of the study: Plates per donor: three CD4 naive, three CD4 memory, two CD8 naive, one CD8 memory.

Measured with immunoSEQ multiplex PCR; TCRdb has only the in-frame clones, and not every one. The sample lists a few million clones, 80% to 95% occurring once. The CDR3 consists of 16 residues. V lost 1 base to trimming and J lost 5 bases; unmatched junction nucleotides: 7. CDR1 is MDHEN and CDR2 is SYDVKM in the germline V gene. The sample taken for sequencing was naive CD4+ T cells from PBMCs. The subset: CD45RA+ positively selected. The clonotype comes from a man aged 18-30 years in good health. Some clones in this sample may be carry-over from other donors' samples. V gene TRBV28 combines with J gene TRBJ2-5; 10 nucleotides match TRBD2. The DNA for the CDR3 is TGTGCCAGCAGTTTATCCAGCGGGAGGGCCCTGGAGACCCAGTACTTC. Protein sequence: CASSLSSGRALETQYF.